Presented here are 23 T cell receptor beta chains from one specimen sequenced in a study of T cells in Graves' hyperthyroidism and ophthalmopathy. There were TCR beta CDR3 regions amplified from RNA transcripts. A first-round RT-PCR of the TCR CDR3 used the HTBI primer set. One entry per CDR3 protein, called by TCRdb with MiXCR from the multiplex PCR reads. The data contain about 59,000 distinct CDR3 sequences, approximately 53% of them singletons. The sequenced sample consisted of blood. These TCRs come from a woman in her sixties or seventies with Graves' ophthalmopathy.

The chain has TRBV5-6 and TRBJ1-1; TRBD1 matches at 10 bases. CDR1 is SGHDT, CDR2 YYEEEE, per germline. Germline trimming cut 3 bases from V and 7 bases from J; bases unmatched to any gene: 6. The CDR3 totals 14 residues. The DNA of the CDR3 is TGTGCCAGCAGCTACCCGGGACAGGGGATTGAAGCTTTCTTT. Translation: CASSYPGQGIEAFF. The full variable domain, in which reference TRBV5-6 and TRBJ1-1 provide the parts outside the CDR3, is DAGVTQSPTHLIKTRGQQVTLRCSPKSGHDTVSWYQQALGQGPQFIFQYYEEEERQRGNFPDRFSGHQFPNYSSELNVNALLLGDSALYLCASSYPGQGIEAFFGQGTRLTVV.

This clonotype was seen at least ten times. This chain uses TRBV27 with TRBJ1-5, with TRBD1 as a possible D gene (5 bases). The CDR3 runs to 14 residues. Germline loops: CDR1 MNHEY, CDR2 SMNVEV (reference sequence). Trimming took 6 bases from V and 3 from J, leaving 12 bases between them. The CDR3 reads CASRPSGLNQPQHF. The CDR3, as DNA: TGTGCCAGCAGGCCCTCGGGGCTCAATCAGCCCCAGCATTTT.

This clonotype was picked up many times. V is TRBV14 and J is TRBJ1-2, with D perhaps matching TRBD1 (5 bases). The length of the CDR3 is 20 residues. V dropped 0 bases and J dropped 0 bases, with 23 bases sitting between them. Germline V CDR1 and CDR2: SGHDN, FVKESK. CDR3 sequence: CASSQEAGGRARQSNYGYTF. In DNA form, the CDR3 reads TGTGCCAGCAGCCAAGAGGCCGGAGGCAGGGCACGGCAATCTAACTATGGCTACACCTTC.

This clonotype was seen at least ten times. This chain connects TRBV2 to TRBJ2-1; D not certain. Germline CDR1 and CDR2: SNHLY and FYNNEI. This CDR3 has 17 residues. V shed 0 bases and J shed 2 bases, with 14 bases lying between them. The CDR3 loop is CASSEALSGRAYNEQFF. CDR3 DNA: TGTGCCAGCAGTGAAGCGCTTTCTGGTAGGGCCTACAATGAGCAGTTCTTC.

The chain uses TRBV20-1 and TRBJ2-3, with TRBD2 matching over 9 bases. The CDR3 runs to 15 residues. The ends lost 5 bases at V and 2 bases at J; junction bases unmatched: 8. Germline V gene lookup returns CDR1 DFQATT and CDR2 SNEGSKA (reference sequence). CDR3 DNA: TGCAGTGCTGAAAACGAGCGGGAGGCCACAGATACGCAGTATTTT. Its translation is CSAENEREATDTQYF.

The CDR3 here is CASRRTSWYGYTGELFF. CDR3 sequence (DNA): TGTGCCAGTAGACGGACAAGTTGGTATGGCTACACCGGGGAGCTGTTTTTT. The rearrangement uses TRBV19 and TRBJ2-2; D possibly corresponds to TRBD1 (5 bases). The CDR3 sequence is 17 residues long. Germline CDR1 and CDR2: LNHDA and SQIVND (reference sequence). V was clipped by 6 bases and J by 3 bases, with 20 bases between them. Full variable domain (outside the CDR3, taken from reference TRBV19 and TRBJ2-2): DGGITQSPKYLFRKEGQNVTLSCEQNLNHDAMYWYRQDPGQGLRLIYYSQIVNDFQKGDIAEGYSVSREKKESFPLTVTSAQKNPTAFYLCASRRTSWYGYTGELFFGEGSRLTVL.

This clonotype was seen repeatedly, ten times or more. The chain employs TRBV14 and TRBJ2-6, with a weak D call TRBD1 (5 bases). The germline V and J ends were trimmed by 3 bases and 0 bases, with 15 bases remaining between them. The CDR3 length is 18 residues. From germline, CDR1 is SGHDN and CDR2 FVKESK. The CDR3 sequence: CASSQERQGLSGANVLTF. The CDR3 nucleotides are TGTGCCAGCAGCCAGGAGAGGCAGGGCCTCTCTGGGGCCAACGTCCTGACTTTC.

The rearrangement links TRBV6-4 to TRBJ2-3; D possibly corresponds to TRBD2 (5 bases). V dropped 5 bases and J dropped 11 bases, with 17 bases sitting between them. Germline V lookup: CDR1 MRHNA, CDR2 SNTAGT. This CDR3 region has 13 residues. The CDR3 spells CASSSGSRDEQYF. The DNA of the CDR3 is TGTGCCAGCAGTTCGGGTTCCCGGGATGAGCAGTATTTT.

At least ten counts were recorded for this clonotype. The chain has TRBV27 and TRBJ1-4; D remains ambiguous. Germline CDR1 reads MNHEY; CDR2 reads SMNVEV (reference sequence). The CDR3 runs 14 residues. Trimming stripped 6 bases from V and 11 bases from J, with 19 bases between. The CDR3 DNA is TGTGCCAGCAGGCCCTCGGGCCTCCTCGAGAAACTGTTTTTT. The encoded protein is CASRPSGLLEKLFF.

The DNA of the CDR3 is TGCGCCAGCAGCCAACCCCGACTAGCGGGAGACGATACGCAGTATTTT. Amino acids: CASSQPRLAGDDTQYF. V is TRBV10-2 and J is TRBJ2-3; TRBD2 aligns across 12 bases. Losses at the gene ends were 6 bases for V and 6 bases for J; bases not matched to a gene: 10. The germline V gene has CDR1 WSHSY and CDR2 SAAADI. The CDR3 is 16 amino acids.

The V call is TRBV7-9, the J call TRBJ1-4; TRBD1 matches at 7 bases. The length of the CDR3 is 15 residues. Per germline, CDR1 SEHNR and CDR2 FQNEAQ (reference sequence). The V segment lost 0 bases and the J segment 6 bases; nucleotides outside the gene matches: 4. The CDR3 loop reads CASSLAAGGDEKLFF. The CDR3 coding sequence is TGTGCCAGCAGCTTAGCAGCAGGGGGAGATGAAAAACTGTTTTTT. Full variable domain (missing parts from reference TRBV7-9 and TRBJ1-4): DTGVSQNPRHKITKRGQNVTFRCDPISEHNRLYWYRQTLGQGPEFLTYFQNEAQLEKSRLLSDRFSAERPKGSFSTLEIQRTEQGDSAMYLCASSLAAGGDEKLFFGSGTQLSVL.

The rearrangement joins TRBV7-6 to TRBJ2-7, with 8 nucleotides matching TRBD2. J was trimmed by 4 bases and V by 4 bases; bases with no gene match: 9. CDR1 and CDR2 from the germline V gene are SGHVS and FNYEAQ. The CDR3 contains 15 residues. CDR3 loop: CASSSQPAGAYEQYF. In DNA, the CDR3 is TGTGCCAGCAGCTCGCAGCCAGCGGGAGCGTACGAGCAGTACTTC.

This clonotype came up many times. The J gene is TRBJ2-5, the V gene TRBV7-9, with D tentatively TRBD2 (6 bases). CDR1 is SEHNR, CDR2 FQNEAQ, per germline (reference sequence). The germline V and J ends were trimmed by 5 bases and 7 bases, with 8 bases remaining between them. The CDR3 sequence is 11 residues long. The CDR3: CASSPGGTQYF. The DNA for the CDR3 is TGTGCCAGCAGCCCCGGGGGGACCCAGTACTTC.

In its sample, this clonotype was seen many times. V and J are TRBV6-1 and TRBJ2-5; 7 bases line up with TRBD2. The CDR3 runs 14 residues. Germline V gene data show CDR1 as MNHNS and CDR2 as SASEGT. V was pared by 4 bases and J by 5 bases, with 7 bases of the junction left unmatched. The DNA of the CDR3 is TGTGCCAGCAGTGTCGGGGGGTTAGAGGAGACCCAGTACTTC. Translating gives CASSVGGLEETQYF.

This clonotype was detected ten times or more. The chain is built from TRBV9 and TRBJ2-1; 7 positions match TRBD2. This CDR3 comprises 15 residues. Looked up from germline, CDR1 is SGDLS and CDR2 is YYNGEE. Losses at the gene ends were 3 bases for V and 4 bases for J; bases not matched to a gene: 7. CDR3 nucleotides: TGTGCCAGCAGCGGAATCGGGACTAAATACAATGAGCAGTTCTTC. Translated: CASSGIGTKYNEQFF.

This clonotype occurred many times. The CDR3 DNA sequence: TGCGCCAGCAGCCCCATACAGGGGGCCGGTCAGCCCCAGCATTTT. The encoded protein is CASSPIQGAGQPQHF. V usage is TRBV5-1 and J usage is TRBJ1-5; TRBD1 matches 9 bases. Trimming took 4 bases from V and 6 from J; bases not matched to a gene: 8. The germline V gene encodes CDR1 SGHRS and CDR2 YFSETQ. This CDR3 has 15 amino acids.

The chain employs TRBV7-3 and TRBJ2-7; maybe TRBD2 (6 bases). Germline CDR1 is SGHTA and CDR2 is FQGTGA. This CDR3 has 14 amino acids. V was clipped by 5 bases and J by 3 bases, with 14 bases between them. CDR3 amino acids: CASSPSPGSYEQYF. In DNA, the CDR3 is TGTGCCAGCAGCCCGTCGCCCGGGAGCTACGAGCAGTACTTC.

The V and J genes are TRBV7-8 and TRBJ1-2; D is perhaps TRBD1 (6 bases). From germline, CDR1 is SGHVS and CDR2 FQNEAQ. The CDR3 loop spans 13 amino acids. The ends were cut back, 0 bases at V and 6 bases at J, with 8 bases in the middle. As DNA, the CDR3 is TGTGCCAGCAGCTTAGCAGGGGGGAATGGCTACACCTTC. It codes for CASSLAGGNGYTF.

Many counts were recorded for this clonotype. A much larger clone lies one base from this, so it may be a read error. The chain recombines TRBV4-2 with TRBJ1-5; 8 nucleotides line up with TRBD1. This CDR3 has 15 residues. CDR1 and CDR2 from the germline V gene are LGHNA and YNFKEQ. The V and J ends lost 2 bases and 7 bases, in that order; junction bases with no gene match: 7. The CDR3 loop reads CASSQRQGKAQPQHF. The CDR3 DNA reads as TGTGCCAGCAGCCAAAGACAGGGGAAGGCGCAGCCCCAGCATTTT.

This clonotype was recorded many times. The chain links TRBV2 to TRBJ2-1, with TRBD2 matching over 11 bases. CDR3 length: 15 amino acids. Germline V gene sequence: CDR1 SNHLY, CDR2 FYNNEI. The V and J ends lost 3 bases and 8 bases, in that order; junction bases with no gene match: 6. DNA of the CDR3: TGTGCCAGCAGTGAGGCACTAGCGGGAGTGGATGAGCAGTTCTTC. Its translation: CASSEALAGVDEQFF.

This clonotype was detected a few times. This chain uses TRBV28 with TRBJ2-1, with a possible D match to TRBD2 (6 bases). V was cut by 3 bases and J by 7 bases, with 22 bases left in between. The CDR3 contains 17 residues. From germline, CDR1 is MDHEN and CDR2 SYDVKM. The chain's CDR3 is CASSFPLGLGGENEQFF. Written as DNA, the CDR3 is TGTGCCAGCAGTTTCCCCCTGGGCTTGGGGGGAGAAAATGAGCAGTTCTTC.

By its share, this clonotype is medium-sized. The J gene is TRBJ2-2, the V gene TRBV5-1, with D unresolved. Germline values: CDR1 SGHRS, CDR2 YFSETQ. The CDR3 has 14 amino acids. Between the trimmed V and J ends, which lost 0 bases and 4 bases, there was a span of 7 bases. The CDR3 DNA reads TGCGCCAGCAGCTTGGAGACGGTCACCGGGGAGCTGTTTTTT. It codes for CASSLETVTGELFF.

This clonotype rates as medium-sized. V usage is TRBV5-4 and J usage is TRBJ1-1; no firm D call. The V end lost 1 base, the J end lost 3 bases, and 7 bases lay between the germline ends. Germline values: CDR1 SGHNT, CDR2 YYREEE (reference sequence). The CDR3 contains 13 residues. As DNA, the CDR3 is TGTGCCAGCAGCTTGATGGGATACACTGAAGCTTTCTTT. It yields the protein CASSLMGYTEAFF.